These 26 T cell receptor beta chains share one sample of origin, sequenced in a study of immune cell composition in non-small cell lung cancer. The protocol was immunoSEQ multiplex PCR, while the TCRdb copy is restricted to in-frame clones and leaves out a portion. In the table there are around 8,400 clones, around 75% of which are singletons. The sample taken for sequencing was lung tumor tissue. Receptor source: a human donor with non-small cell lung cancer.

For this clone: Other DNA sequences in the sample encode the same CDR3. The chain is built from TRBV20-1 and TRBJ2-1; D gene ambiguous. Germline lookup yields CDR1 DFQATT and CDR2 SNEGSKA (reference sequence). The CDR3 has 11 amino acids. The V end was cut by 3 bases, the J end by 2 bases, with 2 bases between. The CDR3 nucleotides read TGCAGTGCTAGTACCTACAATGAGCAGTTCTTC. Its protein is CSASTYNEQFF.

The chain carries TRBV6-5 and TRBJ2-2; a weak D match, TRBD1 (5 bases). The CDR3 contains 15 residues. V dropped 2 bases and J dropped 5 bases, with 12 bases sitting between them. The germline gives CDR1 MNHEY, CDR2 SVGAGI. As DNA, the CDR3 is TGTGCCAGCAGTTACAGGGCAGGGATGACCGGGGAGCTGTTTTTT. This gives the protein CASSYRAGMTGELFF.

The chain combines TRBV5-5 with TRBJ2-7; 9 nucleotides align to TRBD1. In germline, CDR1 is SGHKS, CDR2 YYEKEE (reference sequence). V was clipped by 2 bases and J by 4 bases; unmatched bases: 16. The CDR3 is 18 residues long. The CDR3 DNA is TGTGCCAGCAGCTTACACCTAGCCGGGACAGGGCCTACTTACGAGCAGTACTTC. It specifies CASSLHLAGTGPTYEQYF.

The table lists this clone with a count of one. The chain employs TRBV30 and TRBJ2-7; no definite D call. The germline gives CDR1 GTSNPN, CDR2 SVGIG (reference sequence). The CDR3 sequence is 13 residues long. Trimming removed 1 base from V and 5 bases from J, with 12 bases in between. This CDR3 reads CAWSGAGPHEQYF. DNA of the CDR3: TGTGCCTGGAGTGGGGCAGGTCCCCACGAGCAGTACTTC.

This sequence joins TRBV18 and TRBJ2-2, with D perhaps TRBD2 (5 bases). Trimming stripped 10 bases from V and 5 bases from J, with 17 bases between. CDR1 and CDR2 from the germline V gene are KGHSH and LQKENI. The CDR3 runs 14 residues. The DNA of the CDR3 is TGTGCCACACATGGTGGGGAGATGACCGGGGAGCTGTTTTTT. Amino acid sequence: CATHGGEMTGELFF.

The V and J genes are TRBV15 and TRBJ1-1; weak D call: TRBD1 (6 bases). The CDR3 contains 16 residues. Trimming stripped 1 base from V and 3 bases from J, with 15 bases between. Germline-derived CDR1 and CDR2 are LNHNV and YYDKDF (reference sequence). CDR3 loop: CATSRGLGGRDTEAFF. Here the CDR3 DNA reads TGTGCCACCAGCAGAGGTCTCGGGGGGCGCGACACTGAAGCTTTCTTT.

The rearrangement joins TRBV19 to TRBJ1-2; D is undetermined. Germline-derived CDR1 and CDR2 are LNHDA and SQIVND (reference sequence). There are 12 residues in the CDR3. The V and J ends lost 5 bases and 8 bases respectively, with 12 bases between them. CDR3 nucleotides: TGTGCCAGTAGTTCCGCGAGGGCGGGCTACACCTTC. It translates to CASSSARAGYTF.

This chain links TRBV18 with TRBJ2-1; possible D gene TRBD2, 6 bases. CDR1 KGHSH and CDR2 LQKENI come from the germline V gene. The CDR3 length is 16 residues. The V gene lost 2 bases and the J gene lost 6 bases, with 17 bases spanning the gap. CDR3: CASSPSTSSFFNEQFF. The CDR3 nucleotides are TGTGCCAGCTCACCATCGACTAGTTCGTTTTTCAATGAGCAGTTCTTC.

The V gene is TRBV6-6, the J gene TRBJ2-7; weak D call: TRBD2 (7 bases). Germline V CDR1 and CDR2: MNHNY, SVGAGI (reference sequence). With 7 bases removed from V and 3 bases from J, the gap between germline ends came to 16 bases. The CDR3 covers 14 residues. The DNA of the CDR3 is TGTGCCAGCATCCCCTCGGGGGGCAGCTACGAGCAGTACTTC. Protein product: CASIPSGGSYEQYF.

The chain has TRBV28 and TRBJ2-7; 7 bases are a match to TRBD1. This CDR3 spans 13 amino acids. J was trimmed by 6 bases and V by 3 bases; bases with no gene match: 5. The germline CDR1 and CDR2 sequences are MDHEN and SYDVKM. CDR3 nucleotide sequence: TGTGCCAGCAGTTTTGGACAGGTAGGCGAGCAGTACTTC. Amino acid sequence: CASSFGQVGEQYF. The full variable domain, its missing parts supplied by reference TRBV28 and TRBJ2-7, is DVKVTQSSRYLVKRTGEKVFLECVQDMDHENMFWYRQDPGLGLRLIYFSYDVKMKEKGDIPEGYSVSREKKERFSLILESASTNQTSMYLCASSFGQVGEQYFGPGTRLTVT.

The V gene is TRBV6-6, the J gene TRBJ2-1; D possibly corresponds to TRBD2 (6 bases). There are 14 residues in the CDR3. Between the trimmed V and J ends, which lost 2 bases and 3 bases, there was a span of 8 bases. The germline CDR1 and CDR2 sequences are MNHNY and SVGAGI (reference sequence). CDR3 in DNA: TGTGCCAGCAGTTACGGCGGGGTCTACAATGAGCAGTTCTTC. Translation gives CASSYGGVYNEQFF.

This sequence joins TRBV19 and TRBJ2-7, with D tentatively TRBD2 (6 bases). V dropped 3 bases and J dropped 2 bases, with 11 bases sitting between them. The CDR3 has 14 amino acids. Germline loops: CDR1 LNHDA, CDR2 SQIVND (reference sequence). Here the CDR3 DNA reads TGTGCCAGTAGTATGGGTCCGGGGGCCTACGAGCAGTACTTC. Protein: CASSMGPGAYEQYF.

The chain combines TRBV6-1 with TRBJ1-6; maybe TRBD1 (5 bases). Trimming shortened V by 2 bases and J by 7 bases, and 12 bases separated the two germline ends. The germline gives CDR1 MNHNS, CDR2 SASEGT. This CDR3 contains 15 residues. CDR3 DNA: TGTGCCAGCAGTGAATCGGCCAGGGTAAATTCACCCCTCCACTTT. Translating it yields CASSESARVNSPLHF.

The chain carries TRBV5-6 and TRBJ1-2; D remains ambiguous. Trimming took off 1 base at V and 5 bases at J, with 21 bases between the two ends. In germline, CDR1 is SGHDT, CDR2 YYEEEE. The CDR3 has 17 residues. In DNA, the CDR3 is TGTGCCAGCAGCTTGAATACACGCTCCGGGAGGAGATATGGCTACACCTTC. Protein product: CASSLNTRSGRRYGYTF. The full variable domain, its missing parts supplied by reference TRBV5-6 and TRBJ1-2, is DAGVTQSPTHLIKTRGQQVTLRCSPKSGHDTVSWYQQALGQGPQFIFQYYEEEERQRGNFPDRFSGHQFPNYSSELNVNALLLGDSALYLCASSLNTRSGRRYGYTFGSGTRLTVV.

The rearrangement joins TRBV5-1 to TRBJ2-1, with TRBD2 identical over 11 bases. This CDR3 spans 17 amino acids. V gave up 1 base and J gave up 2 bases; unmatched junction bases: 5. The germline V gene has CDR1 SGHRS and CDR2 YFSETQ. CDR3 loop: CASSLSLAGDAYNEQFF. Written as DNA, the CDR3 is TGCGCCAGCAGCTTGTCACTAGCGGGAGACGCCTACAATGAGCAGTTCTTC. Filled out from reference TRBV5-1 and TRBJ2-1, the complete variable domain reads KAGVTQTPRYLIKTRGQQVTLSCSPISGHRSVSWYQQTPGQGLQFLFEYFSETQRNKGNFPGRFSGRQFSNSRSEMNVSTLELGDSALYLCASSLSLAGDAYNEQFFGPGTRLTVL.

This chain joins TRBV11-2 and TRBJ2-5; D might be TRBD2 (6 bases). This CDR3 is built from 15 residues. Germline V gene lookup returns CDR1 SGHAT and CDR2 FQNNGV. The germline V and J ends were trimmed by 1 base and 4 bases, with 13 bases remaining between them. The CDR3 DNA is TGTGCCAGCAGCTTAGGTAGCGGACAAGGAGAGACCCAGTACTTC. Its translation is CASSLGSGQGETQYF.

This clone has a handful of counts. The chain carries TRBV7-8 and TRBJ1-6; 7 positions agree with TRBD1. Germline V CDR1 and CDR2: SGHVS, FQNEAQ. The junction had 3 bases not matched to a gene; V was cut back by 3 bases and J by 7 bases. The CDR3 contains 14 residues. CDR3 nucleotides: TGTGCCAGCAGCTTCGACAGGGCGAATTCACCCCTCCACTTT. Translated: CASSFDRANSPLHF.

The V call is TRBV19, the J call TRBJ2-1; 9 positions match TRBD2. The ends lost 4 bases at V and 10 bases at J; junction bases unmatched: 5. The CDR3 totals 13 residues. Germline CDR1 is LNHDA and CDR2 is SQIVND (reference sequence). This CDR3 is CASSTGLAGEQFF. In DNA form, the CDR3 reads TGTGCCAGTAGTACGGGACTAGCTGGGGAGCAGTTCTTC.

This clone was seen a few times. The chain uses TRBV5-1 and TRBJ2-7; TRBD2 might be the D (6 bases). The CDR3 loop spans 13 amino acids. The V end was cut by 5 bases, the J end by 6 bases, with 15 bases between. CDR1 and CDR2 (germline): SGHRS, YFSETQ. CDR3 loop: CASSRDSEGEQYF. The CDR3 nucleotides read TGCGCCAGCAGTCGGGACTCCGAGGGCGAGCAGTACTTC. Full variable domain (remainder filled in from reference TRBV5-1 and TRBJ2-7): KAGVTQTPRYLIKTRGQQVTLSCSPISGHRSVSWYQQTPGQGLQFLFEYFSETQRNKGNFPGRFSGRQFSNSRSEMNVSTLELGDSALYLCASSRDSEGEQYFGPGTRLTVT.

This clone has more than one count but fewer than ten. The chain employs TRBV5-6 and TRBJ1-1; no clear D. CDR3 length equals 13 residues. Trimming took off 6 bases at V and 4 bases at J, with 13 bases between the two ends. Germline V gene lookup returns CDR1 SGHDT and CDR2 YYEEEE. The CDR3 region is CASTQYSFTEAFF. The CDR3 bases are TGTGCCAGCACCCAATACAGTTTCACTGAAGCTTTCTTT.

The chain recombines TRBV6-5 with TRBJ1-6, with TRBD1 matching 7 bases. This CDR3 contains 14 residues. V dropped 7 bases and J dropped 9; count of bases not matched to a gene: 9. Germline values: CDR1 MNHEY, CDR2 SVGAGI. DNA of the CDR3: TGTGCCAGCATCGACAGGGCAGGGGTTTCACCCCTCCACTTT. It yields the protein CASIDRAGVSPLHF.

In its sample, this clone ranks as medium-sized. V gene TRBV9 combines with J gene TRBJ2-1; 8 nucleotides match TRBD2. The germline CDR1 and CDR2 sequences are SGDLS and YYNGEE. V lost 4 bases, J lost 2 bases, and 8 bases stayed unmatched. The CDR3 runs to 16 residues. This CDR3 reads CASSPFTGGTYNEQFF. The DNA for the CDR3 is TGTGCCAGCAGCCCCTTTACGGGGGGGACCTACAATGAGCAGTTCTTC.

This clone was seen more than once but under ten times. The chain uses TRBV28 and TRBJ1-5, with D tentatively TRBD1 (5 bases). This CDR3 has 14 amino acids. With 6 bases removed from V and 7 bases from J, the gap between germline ends came to 16 bases. Germline-derived CDR1 and CDR2 are MDHEN and SYDVKM. The CDR3 DNA reads as TGTGCCAGCAGACGACGGGGGGGGGAGCAGCCCCAGCATTTT. It codes for CASRRRGGEQPQHF.

The CDR3 DNA sequence: TGTGCCAGCAGCCTAAGGGACTCGTACACAGATACGCAGTATTTT. Translated: CASSLRDSYTDTQYF. The V and J genes are TRBV9 and TRBJ2-3; D perhaps matches TRBD2 (6 bases). Trimming left V 4 bases short and J 2 bases short, with 14 bases between. Germline V gene data show CDR1 as SGDLS and CDR2 as YYNGEE. The CDR3 consists of 15 residues.

The rearrangement uses TRBV10-3 and TRBJ1-2, with 9 bases matching TRBD1. The CDR3 extends over 13 amino acids. The germline V gene has CDR1 ENHRY and CDR2 SYGVKD. The V gene end was trimmed by 11 bases and the J gene end by 4 bases; junction bases not matched to a gene: 8. The CDR3 loop is CAAADRGVYGYTF. For the CDR3, the DNA is TGTGCCGCCGCGGACAGGGGAGTCTATGGCTACACCTTC.

The chain combines TRBV2 with TRBJ1-3; D not resolved. The V gene's germline CDR1 is SNHLY and CDR2 FYNNEI. This CDR3 is 16 amino acids long. Deletions cut 0 bases from V and 1 base from J, with 10 bases between. The CDR3 coding sequence is TGTGCCAGCAGTGAAGCGCGGAGCAGATCTGGAAACACCATATATTTT. This translates into CASSEARSRSGNTIYF.